This is a list of T cell receptor beta chains from one sample in a study of control samples from healthy donors and cancer patients. Repertoires were generated with immunoSEQ multiplex PCR, while TCRdb's copy carries only in-frame clones and drops some. Altogether more than 120,000 clones are present, more than 90% being singletons, with the ten largest covering approximately 3.4%. Sequencing used blood. The source is a man aged 25-40 years in good health. Both conserved end residues are part of each CDR3. The order of the fields is clone size, D gene, J gene, V gene, CDR3 protein, CDR3 DNA. The D gene is left open where the match is weak. Clone size is stated in some rows and not others, as once, few, many or a class when expanded.

. . TRBJ1-1 TRBV7-9 CASSRDAMNTEAFF TGTGCCAGCAGCCGAGATGCGATGAACACTGAAGCTTTCTTT
. . TRBJ1-4 TRBV4-1 CASSQGQGPPNEKLFF TGCGCCAGCAGCCAAGGTCAGGGGCCCCCTAATGAAAAACTGTTTTTT
. . TRBJ2-7 TRBV2 CAITPLASYEQYF TGTGCCATAACTCCTCTAGCCTCCTACGAGCAGTACTTC
once TRBD2 TRBJ2-3 TRBV7-3 CASSPGLAATDTQYF TGTGCCAGCAGCCCAGGACTAGCGGCGACAGATACGCAGTATTTT
. . TRBJ1-2 TRBV15 CATSRDWSQGTF TGTGCCACCAGCAGAGACTGGTCTCAGGGGACCTTC
once TRBD2 TRBJ2-7 TRBV28 CASKLSPRGEYEQYF TGTGCCAGCAAACTATCTCCACGGGGGGAGTATGAGCAGTACTTC
. . TRBJ2-3 TRBV2 CALGRGRGTDTQYF TGTGCCCTCGGGCGGGGGCGAGGCACAGATACGCAGTATTTT
. . TRBJ1-1 TRBV18 CASSPSGARTEAFF TGTGCCAGCTCACCAAGCGGGGCGCGCACTGAAGCTTTCTTT
. TRBD1 TRBJ1-2 TRBV7-3 CASSLDRGNYGYTF TGTGCCAGCAGCTTGGACAGGGGGAACTATGGCTACACCTTC
. . TRBJ2-3 TRBV5-1 CASSPGGFNTQYF TGCGCCAGCAGCCCTGGTGGGTTTAATACGCAGTATTTT
. . TRBJ1-5 TRBV12-2 CASRAYRGEHF TGTGCAAGTCGTGCTTACCGGGGGGAACATTTT
. . TRBJ1-6 TRBV6-5 CASSPQGSRNSPLHF TGTGCCAGCAGCCCCCAGGGGTCGCGAAATTCACCCCTCCACTTT
once TRBD1 TRBJ2-7 TRBV6-1 CASSEQGAYYEQYF TGTGCCAGCAGTGAACAGGGGGCTTACTACGAGCAGTACTTC
. TRBD2 TRBJ2-7 TRBV11-2 CASTRPGGDEQYF TGTGCCAGCACCCGGCCTGGGGGGGACGAGCAGTACTTC